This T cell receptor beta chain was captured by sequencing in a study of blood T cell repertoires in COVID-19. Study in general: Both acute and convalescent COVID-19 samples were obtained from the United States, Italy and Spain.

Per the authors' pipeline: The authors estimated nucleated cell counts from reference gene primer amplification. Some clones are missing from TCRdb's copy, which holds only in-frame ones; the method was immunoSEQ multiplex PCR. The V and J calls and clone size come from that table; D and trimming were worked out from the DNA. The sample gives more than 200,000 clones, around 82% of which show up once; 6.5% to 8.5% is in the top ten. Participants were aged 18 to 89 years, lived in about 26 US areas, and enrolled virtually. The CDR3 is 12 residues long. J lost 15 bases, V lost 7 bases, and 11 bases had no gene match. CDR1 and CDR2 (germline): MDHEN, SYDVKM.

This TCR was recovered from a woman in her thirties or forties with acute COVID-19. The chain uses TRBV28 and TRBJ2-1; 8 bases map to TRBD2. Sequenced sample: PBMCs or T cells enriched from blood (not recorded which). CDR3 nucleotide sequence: TGTGCCAGCAAATCCGGGAGGGCCTCTTGGTTCTTC. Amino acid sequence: CASKSGRASWFF. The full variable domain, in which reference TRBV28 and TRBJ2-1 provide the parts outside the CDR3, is DVKVTQSSRYLVKRTGEKVFLECVQDMDHENMFWYRQDPGLGLRLIYFSYDVKMKEKGDIPEGYSVSREKKERFSLILESASTNQTSMYLCASKSGRASWFFGPGTRLTVL.